The table lists the clone carrying this TCR beta chain with a few counts. Its target is unknown. This record belongs to a study of cytomegalovirus exposure and HLA in healthy donors. PCR employed 60 Vbeta and 13 Jbeta primers. In the source study's methods: A later analysis tallied some 84 million unique TCR beta chains, around 11 million of them shared. Repertoires were generated with immunoSEQ multiplex PCR, while TCRdb's copy carries only in-frame clones and drops some. V, J and clone size are taken as reported in that table, and D and trimming were inferred from the DNA itself. The sample has about 94,000 clones, over 60% seen once. The J segment lost 2 bases and the V segment lost 8 bases, leaving 3 bases of the junction unmatched. This CDR3 has 12 residues. Germline lookup yields CDR1 MNHGY and CDR2 SVAAGI. General study results and limits: The study had only CMV serostatus as immune exposure information. Some TCR beta chains (over 150 of them) were listed as cytomegalovirus-associated. When the data were analyzed later, several of the most significant clusters appeared to be linked to common viral pathogens.

V gene TRBV6-9 combines with J gene TRBJ2-7; 7 nucleotides agree with TRBD2. This receptor was obtained from a man aged 30-40 years in good health and CMV-seronegative. Material: PBMCs. CDR3 amino acids: CASGGGTYEQYF. The CDR3 DNA sequence: TGTGCCAGCGGGGGGGGGACCTACGAGCAGTACTTC.